Listed below are T cell receptor beta chains from one sample, sequenced in a study of T cell responses to AZD1222 COVID-19 vaccine. Produced via immunoSEQ multiplex PCR; TCRdb's table is partial and in-frame only. Among around 150,000 clones listed, around 91% were seen once. The sample in question was peripheral blood, obtained on day 0 of AZD1222 vaccination. The source is an adult in good health. The CDR3 runs from the conserved cysteine through the conserved F or W.

CASSVRGDTEAFF,TRBJ1-1,TRBV9
CASSPPGTEGFYEQYF,TRBJ2-7,TRBV18
CACAGTGARGNTIYF,TRBJ1-3,TRBV30
CASDFPNTGELFF,TRBJ2-2,TRBV7-9
CASSSSTGTGRVANEKLFF,TRBJ1-4,TRBV11-2
CASSSESDRDRDCEKLFF,TRBJ1-4,TRBV7-3
CASTMGDRGRQPQHF,TRBJ1-5,TRBV28
CASSFTGSQPQHF,TRBJ1-5,TRBV27
CASSKASGNTGELFF,TRBJ2-2,TRBV6-5
CASSYLSSGANVLTF,TRBJ2-6,TRBV6-2/TRBV6-3
CASSYQGVNYGYTF,TRBJ1-2,TRBV27
CASHPGTNTIYF,TRBJ1-3,TRBV6-6
CASSYPLQLAETYEQYF,TRBJ2-7,TRBV6-2/TRBV6-3
CASPLQGGKLFF,TRBJ1-4,TRBV12-5
CASSPKGSQHSEQFF,TRBJ2-1,TRBV27
CSARELGTIYF,TRBJ1-3,TRBV20-1
CASSHPGGYTF,TRBJ1-2,TRBV28
CASSQVGNQEVNTEAFF,TRBJ1-1,TRBV3-1/TRBV3-2
CASSQNVLQGLNTEAFF,TRBJ1-1,TRBV4-1
CASSLASGHYEQYF,TRBJ2-7,TRBV5-1
CASADYPQDSNQPQHF,TRBJ1-5,TRBV19
CASSQGSNIQYF,TRBJ2-4,TRBV3-1/TRBV3-2
CASSRPSGIKGHYNEQFF,TRBJ2-1,TRBV5-4
CASSLLAGASYEQYF,TRBJ2-7,TRBV6-5
CASSLLGGGSGELFF,TRBJ2-2,TRBV6-5
CASSARGGELFF,TRBJ2-2,TRBV13
CASSQGRVLADYEQYF,TRBJ2-7,TRBV4-1
CASSMPRPLLDTGELFF,TRBJ2-2,TRBV7-9
CASSQETAGTSTDTQYF,TRBJ2-3,TRBV4-2
CASSYQAGAYNEQFF,TRBJ2-1,TRBV6-5
CASTHRGEYNEQFF,TRBJ2-1,TRBV13
CASSLAPSSGAGELFF,TRBJ2-2,TRBV7-9
CASSPGLGGEQYF,TRBJ2-7,TRBV10-1
CASNPGTMNTEAFF,TRBJ1-1,TRBV19
CASSSGQDSYEQYF,TRBJ2-7,TRBV7-9
CASSPNRETQYF,TRBJ2-5,TRBV6-5
CASSYWNRGLYEQYF,TRBJ2-7,TRBV6-2/TRBV6-3
CATGRPWEGYTF,TRBJ1-2,TRBV19
CASSRGNQPQHF,TRBJ1-5,TRBV9
CASSEGTSGVNEQFF,TRBJ2-1,TRBV2
CASSIESRGSSYNEQFF,TRBJ2-1,TRBV19
CASMVAGGGYEQYF,TRBJ2-7,TRBV6-5
CASSERGAGELFF,TRBJ2-2,TRBV6-1